Listed below are T cell receptor beta chains from one sample, sequenced in a study of regulatory T cells in long-lasting Graves disease. Using its own MiXCR run on the multiplex PCR reads, TCRdb lists one record per CDR3 protein. The sample includes 400,000 to 500,000 distinct CDR3 sequences, approximately 15% of them seen just once. These same data were also listed under a study on T cells in Graves' hyperthyroidism and ophthalmopathy.

The input for sequencing was peripheral blood mononuclear cells (PBMCs), taken at new diagnosis, from a patient treated with antithyroid drugs. The receptors were gathered from a woman in her fifties or sixties with Graves disease. The conserved cysteine and the conserved F or W are not part of the CDR3 here. A D gene is named only where the DNA matches it firmly. Rows may omit the clone size; those that give it use once, few, many or a size class.

ASSLVGSYQETQY,.,TRBV5-1,many
ASSSTMLSEAFSYEQY,.,TRBV11-2,many
ASGQSYEQY,.,TRBV7-9,many
ASSPDREETVGELF,.,TRBV7-9,.
SARGGDTEAF,.,TRBV20-1,many
ASRKGGDTEAF,.,TRBV3-1,many
ASTGQGSDTQY,TRBD1,TRBV12-3/TRBV12-4,many
AWKVINSPLH,.,TRBV30,few
ASSLATSVANTGELF,TRBD2,TRBV7-8,many
AIRRQGVRTGELF,TRBD1,TRBV10-3,few
ASRLRGRQH,.,TRBV12-3/TRBV12-4,many
ASSLTGTSGNNEQF,TRBD2,TRBV5-1,few
ASSQFYLREVDPYEQY,TRBD2,TRBV3-1,many
ASSLAFPFGGRQNTGELF,.,TRBV11-3,many
ATQEPVNTEAF,.,TRBV10-2,many
ASSQDRGRRPF,.,TRBV3-1,.
ASSQGNSGIQATYEQY,TRBD2,TRBV4-1,.
ASSLGGQGTYEQY,.,TRBV5-1,many
SVESLTSEQY,.,TRBV29-1,few
ASSFSGDYGYT,.,TRBV7-9,few
ASSQETRKTEAF,.,TRBV3-1,many
ASSLGQGEGTEAF,TRBD1,TRBV5-1,few
ASSHGRGIRVSYNEQF,TRBD1,TRBV4-1,.
ASSLGSPPNTEAF,.,TRBV7-9,many
ASSQDGSSGRVNEQF,TRBD2,TRBV4-2,.
ASSSSGGSNSPLH,.,TRBV9,.
ASSYSLGLSPLH,.,TRBV6-2/TRBV6-3,.
ASSYSGAPGELF,TRBD2,TRBV6-5,few
ASSLADGGRDTQY,TRBD2,TRBV5-1,few
ASSSHPGLAKETQY,TRBD2,TRBV7-6,.
ASSQDRGQGTYGYT,TRBD1,TRBV3-1,many
AWSVGRDTEAF,.,TRBV30,many
ASSPPRPTLETQY,.,TRBV18,.
SVAPAGGPDEQF,TRBD2,TRBV29-1,many
ASSPPTQKEQF,.,TRBV18,.
ASSLLVNNEQF,.,TRBV7-3,few
ASSAVAGVPGELF,TRBD2,TRBV19,.
ASRSSTNEKLF,.,TRBV5-1,.
ASSLGLAGPQETQY,TRBD2,TRBV11-2,many
ASSLSRQGGSYEQY,.,TRBV27,many